This entry lists 14 T cell receptor beta chains sequenced from one sample in a study of cytomegalovirus exposure and HLA in healthy donors. The data were produced by immunoSEQ multiplex PCR, yet TCRdb's version contains in-frame clones alone and is incomplete. The sample includes more than 110,000 clones, about four fifths of them seen just once. Sequencing was carried out using PBMCs. The receptors derive from a woman aged 25 to 39 in good health and CMV-seronegative.

The CDR3 DNA reads as TGTGCCACCAGCAGGAAAAGACAGAACACCGGGGAGCTGTTTTTT. It specifies CATSRKRQNTGELFF. The chain recombines TRBV15 with TRBJ2-2; D is uncertain. CDR1 is LNHNV, CDR2 YYDKDF, per germline (reference sequence). This CDR3 region has 15 residues. Trimming left V 3 bases short and J 1 base short, with 9 bases between. Filled out from reference TRBV15 and TRBJ2-2, the complete variable domain reads DAMVIQNPRYQVTQFGKPVTLSCSQTLNHNVMYWYQQKSSQAPKLLFHYYDKDFNNEADTPDNFQSRRPNTSFCFLDIRSPGLGDTAMYLCATSRKRQNTGELFFGEGSRLTVL.

V and J are TRBV7-6 and TRBJ1-6; no clear D. V was cut by 0 bases and J by 7 bases, with 13 bases left in between. Germline V gene sequence: CDR1 SGHVS, CDR2 FNYEAQ. There are 16 residues in the CDR3. The CDR3 bases are TGTGCCAGCAGCTTAGCTTCTGGCAGTAAAAATTCACCCCTCCACTTT. Residues: CASSLASGSKNSPLHF.

The V gene is TRBV9, the J gene TRBJ1-3; D perhaps matches TRBD1 (6 bases). The V and J ends lost 4 bases and 1 base respectively, with 9 bases between them. This CDR3 spans 14 amino acids. The germline V gene has CDR1 SGDLS and CDR2 YYNGEE. CDR3 in amino acids: CASSPGTSGNTIYF. DNA of the CDR3: TGTGCCAGCAGCCCAGGGACATCTGGAAACACCATATATTTT.

The rearrangement joins TRBV4-2 to TRBJ2-5; weak D call: TRBD1 (5 bases). Germline V gene sequence: CDR1 LGHNA, CDR2 YNFKEQ. The CDR3 totals 16 residues. Deletions cut 1 base from V and 2 bases from J, with 14 bases between. In DNA, the CDR3 is TGTGCCAGCAGCCAAGGTCATCCCCAGGGACAAGAGACCCAGTACTTC. As protein: CASSQGHPQGQETQYF.

This rearrangement joins TRBV13 to TRBJ2-7; D is perhaps TRBD1 (6 bases). The V gene lost 5 bases and the J gene lost 1 base, with 12 bases spanning the gap. Germline V CDR1 and CDR2: PRHDT, FYEKMQ (reference sequence). The CDR3 runs to 14 residues. This CDR3 is CASSPDSSSYEQYF. CDR3 coding DNA: TGTGCCAGCAGCCCGGACAGCTCTTCCTACGAGCAGTACTTC. The whole variable domain, remainder taken from reference TRBV13 and TRBJ2-7, is AAGVIQSPRHLIKEKRETATLKCYPIPRHDTVYWYQQGPGQDPQFLISFYEKMQSDKGSIPDRFSAQQFSDYHSELNMSSLELGDSALYFCASSPDSSSYEQYFGPGTRLTVT.

This chain uses TRBV29-1 with TRBJ1-2, with unresolved D. This CDR3 spans 12 amino acids. The germline V gene has CDR1 SQVTM and CDR2 ANQGSEA. The ends were cut back, 4 bases at V and 10 bases at J, with 16 bases in the middle. CDR3 protein: CSVVTVAAVYTF. CDR3 DNA sequence: TGCAGCGTTGTTACTGTTGCAGCGGTCTACACCTTC.

Only one count was recorded for this clone. The chain is built from TRBV5-1 and TRBJ2-7, with D possibly matching TRBD1 (6 bases). The V gene's germline CDR1 is SGHRS and CDR2 YFSETQ. This CDR3 has 13 residues. Trimming removed 4 bases from V and 0 bases from J, with 8 bases in between. In nucleotides, the CDR3 is TGCGCCAGCAGCGCGGACAGCTCCTACGAGCAGTACTTC. It encodes CASSADSSYEQYF.

This clone was recorded at least ten times. The chain joins TRBV2 to TRBJ2-3; D possibly corresponds to TRBD2 (5 bases). CDR3 length: 15 residues. V was shortened by 5 bases and J by 1 base, with 13 bases between the two germline ends. The V gene's germline CDR1 is SNHLY and CDR2 FYNNEI. The CDR3 DNA reads as TGTGCCAGCAGTTACAGCGGTCGCGGCACAGATACGCAGTATTTT. Its protein is CASSYSGRGTDTQYF.

The chain is built from TRBV11-3 and TRBJ2-3; TRBD1 aligns across 9 bases. The germline gives CDR1 SGHNT, CDR2 YENEEA. There are 19 residues in the CDR3. V shed 3 bases, J shed 5 bases, and the junction held 18 bases outside the gene matches. The CDR3 is CASSFPVASGQGGGDTQYF. CDR3 DNA: TGTGCCAGCAGCTTCCCAGTCGCTTCGGGACAGGGTGGTGGAGATACGCAGTATTTT.

CDR3 sequence reads: CASSLGAGNTEAFF. The CDR3 coding sequence is TGCGCCAGCAGCTTGGGCGCCGGGAACACTGAAGCTTTCTTT. The J gene is TRBJ1-1, the V gene TRBV5-1, with no clear D. The CDR3 runs to 14 residues. Germline CDR1 SGHRS, CDR2 YFSETQ. V was pared by 0 bases and J by 1 base, with 7 bases between.

The chain couples TRBV11-1 to TRBJ2-1; a possible D gene is TRBD2 (6 bases). Trimming left V 1 base short and J 8 bases short, with 24 bases between. The CDR3 has 18 amino acids. CDR1 is SGHAT and CDR2 is FQDESV in the germline V gene (reference sequence). The DNA of the CDR3 is TGTGCCAGCAGCTTAGGTTTGGCGAGCGGGCGTACCGGGGATGAGCAGTTCTTC. Protein sequence: CASSLGLASGRTGDEQFF.

This rearrangement joins TRBV28 to TRBJ2-2, with 7 bases matching TRBD1. The trim removed 2 bases at V and 1 base at J, leaving 1 base unmatched. The germline V gene encodes CDR1 MDHEN and CDR2 SYDVKM. This CDR3 has 15 residues. The CDR3 sequence is CASSLRGLNTGELFF. CDR3 DNA: TGTGCCAGCAGTTTAAGGGGGCTGAACACCGGGGAGCTGTTTTTT.

The count of this clone is one. This chain connects TRBV25-1 to TRBJ2-1; TRBD2 aligns across 8 bases. Germline CDR1 MGHDK, CDR2 SYGVNS. This CDR3 spans 14 amino acids. After removal of 3 bases from V and 7 bases from J, the junction contained 5 bases not matched to a gene. CDR3 residues: CASSEAGGWNEQFF. The CDR3 region has the DNA TGTGCCAGCAGTGAGGCGGGGGGTTGGAATGAGCAGTTCTTC.

Only one count was recorded for this clone. The CDR3 region has the DNA TGTGCCAGCAGCGCCCGGGACAGGGAGAATCAGCCCCAGCATTTT. Translated, it gives CASSARDRENQPQHF. The chain joins TRBV5-6 to TRBJ1-5; 9 nucleotides match TRBD1. The J segment lost 4 bases and the V segment lost 4 bases, leaving 6 bases of the junction unmatched. The germline CDR1 and CDR2 sequences are SGHDT and YYEEEE. CDR3 length: 15 residues. Filled out from reference TRBV5-6 and TRBJ1-5, the complete variable domain reads DAGVTQSPTHLIKTRGQQVTLRCSPKSGHDTVSWYQQALGQGPQFIFQYYEEEERQRGNFPDRFSGHQFPNYSSELNVNALLLGDSALYLCASSARDRENQPQHFGDGTRLSIL.